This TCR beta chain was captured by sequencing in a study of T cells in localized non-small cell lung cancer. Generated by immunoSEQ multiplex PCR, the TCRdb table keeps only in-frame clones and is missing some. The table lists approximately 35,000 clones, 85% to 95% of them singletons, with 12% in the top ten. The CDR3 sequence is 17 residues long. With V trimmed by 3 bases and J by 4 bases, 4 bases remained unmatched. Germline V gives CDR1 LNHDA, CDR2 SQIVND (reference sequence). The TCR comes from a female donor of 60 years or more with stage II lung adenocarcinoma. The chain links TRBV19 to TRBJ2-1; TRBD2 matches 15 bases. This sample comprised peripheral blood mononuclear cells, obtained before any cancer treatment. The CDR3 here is CASSMAGLAGGYNEQFF. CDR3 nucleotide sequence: TGTGCCAGTAGTATGGCTGGACTAGCGGGGGGGTACAATGAGCAGTTCTTC. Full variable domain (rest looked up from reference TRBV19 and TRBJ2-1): DGGITQSPKYLFRKEGQNVTLSCEQNLNHDAMYWYRQDPGQGLRLIYYSQIVNDFQKGDIAEGYSVSREKKESFPLTVTSAQKNPTAFYLCASSMAGLAGGYNEQFFGPGTRLTVL.